A selection of T cell receptor beta chains follows, all from one sample in a study of OX40 agonist ivuxolimab in advanced cancers. Using immunoSEQ multiplex PCR, the repertoire was profiled, and TCRdb retains in-frame clones only, with some absent. The sample lists tens of thousands of clones, 86% occurring once. The source material was CD4+ or CD8+ T cells sorted from blood, sampled in a trial of the OX40 agonist ivuxolimab. Receptor source: an adult with an advanced solid tumor such as melanoma, head and neck, liver or kidney cancer. The CDR3 runs from the conserved cysteine through the conserved F or W. D genes are given only for firm matches. Size values are once, few and many counts, or a class for expanded clones, and some rows have none.

v_call: TRBV5-6; d_call: NA; j_call: TRBJ1-2; clone_size: NA; cdr3_aa: CASSSTNYGYTF; cdr3_nt: TGTGCCAGCAGCTCCACTAACTATGGCTACACCTTC
v_call: TRBV10-3; d_call: NA; j_call: TRBJ1-2; clone_size: NA; cdr3_aa: CASTPRESSGYTF; cdr3_nt: TGTGCCTCCACCCCCAGGGAGAGTTCTGGCTACACCTTC
v_call: TRBV30; d_call: TRBD1; j_call: TRBJ2-4; clone_size: NA; cdr3_aa: CAWSVLGQGAAKNIQYF; cdr3_nt: TGTGCCTGGAGTGTACTAGGACAGGGGGCTGCCAAAAACATTCAGTACTTC
v_call: TRBV9; d_call: NA; j_call: TRBJ1-1; clone_size: NA; cdr3_aa: CASSPPANTEAFF; cdr3_nt: TGTGCCAGCAGCCCTCCAGCCAACACTGAAGCTTTCTTT
v_call: TRBV6-1; d_call: TRBD1; j_call: TRBJ2-7; clone_size: NA; cdr3_aa: CASYRDRVSYEQYF; cdr3_nt: TGTGCCAGTTACCGGGACAGGGTTTCGTACGAGCAGTACTTC
v_call: TRBV14; d_call: NA; j_call: TRBJ2-2; clone_size: NA; cdr3_aa: CASSRTRTGELFF; cdr3_nt: TGTGCCAGCAGCCGAACGAGGACCGGGGAGCTGTTTTTT
v_call: TRBV4-1; d_call: NA; j_call: TRBJ1-6; clone_size: NA; cdr3_aa: CASSQRGPGTTNSPLHF; cdr3_nt: TGCGCCAGCAGCCAACGAGGACCCGGGACAACTAATTCACCCCTCCACTTT
v_call: TRBV6-5; d_call: TRBD1; j_call: TRBJ2-7; clone_size: NA; cdr3_aa: CASRGQESSYEQYF; cdr3_nt: TGTGCCAGCAGGGGACAGGAAAGCTCCTACGAGCAGTACTTC
v_call: TRBV12-1; d_call: NA; j_call: TRBJ1-4; clone_size: NA; cdr3_aa: CASSALPTGDNEKLFF; cdr3_nt: TGTGCCAGCAGCGCCCTACCAACAGGGGATAATGAAAAACTGTTTTTT
v_call: TRBV7-9; d_call: NA; j_call: TRBJ2-1; clone_size: NA; cdr3_aa: CASSLLGVSYNEQFF; cdr3_nt: TGTGCCAGCAGCTTACTCGGGGTCTCCTACAATGAGCAGTTCTTC
v_call: TRBV30; d_call: NA; j_call: TRBJ1-1; clone_size: NA; cdr3_aa: CAWTIGDTEAFF; cdr3_nt: TGTGCCTGGACCATCGGGGACACTGAAGCTTTCTTT
v_call: TRBV5-4; d_call: NA; j_call: TRBJ1-1; clone_size: NA; cdr3_aa: CASSLPIRGLRGNTEAFF; cdr3_nt: TGTGCCAGCAGCTTGCCCATCAGGGGACTACGGGGGAACACTGAAGCTTTCTTT
v_call: TRBV18; d_call: NA; j_call: TRBJ2-3; clone_size: NA; cdr3_aa: CASSARGSTDTQYF; cdr3_nt: TGTGCCAGCTCCGCACGGGGCAGTACAGATACGCAGTATTTT
v_call: TRBV2; d_call: TRBD2; j_call: TRBJ2-1; clone_size: NA; cdr3_aa: CASSEWEGGHEQFF; cdr3_nt: TGTGCCAGCAGTGAATGGGAGGGAGGGCATGAGCAGTTCTTC
v_call: TRBV7-2; d_call: NA; j_call: TRBJ1-1; clone_size: once; cdr3_aa: CASSLGEGHHTEAFF; cdr3_nt: TGTGCCAGCAGCTTAGGGGAAGGCCACCACACTGAAGCTTTCTTT
v_call: TRBV5-4; d_call: TRBD1; j_call: TRBJ1-4; clone_size: once; cdr3_aa: CASSQNRGVNEKLFF; cdr3_nt: TGTGCCAGCAGCCAAAACAGGGGGGTGAATGAAAAACTGTTTTTT
v_call: TRBV11-3; d_call: TRBD1; j_call: TRBJ2-1; clone_size: NA; cdr3_aa: CASSFRLGTGYNEQFF; cdr3_nt: TGTGCCAGCAGCTTTAGACTCGGGACAGGGTACAATGAGCAGTTCTTC
v_call: TRBV7-2; d_call: TRBD2; j_call: TRBJ2-5; clone_size: NA; cdr3_aa: CASSLSGGPQETQYF; cdr3_nt: TGTGCCAGCAGCCTTAGCGGGGGGCCCCAAGAGACCCAGTACTTC
v_call: TRBV23-1; d_call: NA; j_call: TRBJ1-5; clone_size: NA; cdr3_aa: CASSQGGNQPQHF; cdr3_nt: TGCGCCAGCAGTCAGGGGGGCAATCAGCCCCAGCATTTT
v_call: TRBV27; d_call: TRBD2; j_call: TRBJ2-7; clone_size: NA; cdr3_aa: CASSSLRVDRGGDEQYF; cdr3_nt: TGTGCCAGCAGTTCCCTCAGGGTGGATCGGGGGGGGGACGAGCAGTACTTC
v_call: TRBV12-5; d_call: NA; j_call: TRBJ2-2; clone_size: NA; cdr3_aa: CASGLVGVANGELFF; cdr3_nt: TGTGCTAGTGGTTTGGTGGGAGTAGCAAACGGGGAGCTGTTTTTT
v_call: TRBV19; d_call: NA; j_call: TRBJ1-5; clone_size: NA; cdr3_aa: CASSIVGQYNQPQHF; cdr3_nt: TGTGCCAGTAGTATAGTAGGACAGTATAATCAGCCCCAGCATTTT
v_call: TRBV5-1; d_call: NA; j_call: TRBJ2-7; clone_size: NA; cdr3_aa: CASSLNELEQYF; cdr3_nt: TGCGCCAGCAGCCTCAACGAGTTGGAGCAGTACTTC
v_call: TRBV30; d_call: NA; j_call: TRBJ2-2; clone_size: NA; cdr3_aa: CARVGRPGELFF; cdr3_nt: TGTGCCCGAGTGGGTCGGCCCGGGGAGCTGTTTTTT
v_call: TRBV4-1; d_call: TRBD1; j_call: TRBJ2-7; clone_size: NA; cdr3_aa: CASSQERGTARYHEQYF; cdr3_nt: TGCGCCAGCAGCCAAGAACGAGGGACAGCACGATACCACGAGCAGTACTTC
v_call: TRBV4-2; d_call: NA; j_call: TRBJ2-1; clone_size: NA; cdr3_aa: CASSQDHLGSYNEQFF; cdr3_nt: TGTGCCAGCAGCCAAGATCATCTGGGCTCCTACAATGAGCAGTTCTTC
v_call: TRBV11-2; d_call: TRBD1; j_call: TRBJ2-5; clone_size: NA; cdr3_aa: CASSARDSQETQYF; cdr3_nt: TGTGCCAGCAGCGCCCGGGACAGCCAAGAGACCCAGTACTTC
v_call: TRBV2; d_call: NA; j_call: TRBJ2-1; clone_size: NA; cdr3_aa: CASKSTSLNEQFF; cdr3_nt: TGTGCCAGCAAATCGACAAGCCTTAATGAGCAGTTCTTC
v_call: TRBV14; d_call: TRBD1; j_call: TRBJ1-4; clone_size: NA; cdr3_aa: CASSRKDRVIEKLFF; cdr3_nt: TGTGCCAGCAGCCGGAAGGACAGGGTAATTGAAAAACTGTTTTTT
v_call: TRBV11-2; d_call: NA; j_call: TRBJ1-1; clone_size: NA; cdr3_aa: CASSLDRNTEAFF; cdr3_nt: TGTGCCAGCAGCTTAGACAGAAACACTGAAGCTTTCTTT
v_call: TRBV4-1; d_call: NA; j_call: TRBJ2-2; clone_size: NA; cdr3_aa: CASSQDNRGGAGELFF; cdr3_nt: TGCGCCAGCAGCCAAGATAACAGGGGAGGGGCCGGGGAGCTGTTTTTT
v_call: TRBV12-2; d_call: NA; j_call: TRBJ2-3; clone_size: NA; cdr3_aa: CASRCWTSGENLDTQYF; cdr3_nt: TGTGCAAGTCGCTGCTGGACTAGCGGGGAGAATTTGGATACGCAGTATTTT
v_call: TRBV2; d_call: TRBD2; j_call: TRBJ2-7; clone_size: NA; cdr3_aa: CASCLAGYEQYF; cdr3_nt: TGTGCCAGCTGTCTAGCGGGGTACGAGCAGTACTTC
v_call: TRBV11-1; d_call: TRBD2; j_call: TRBJ2-1; clone_size: NA; cdr3_aa: CASSPRLAGDNEQFF; cdr3_nt: TGTGCCAGCAGCCCCCGACTAGCGGGGGACAATGAGCAGTTCTTC
v_call: TRBV4-1; d_call: TRBD2; j_call: TRBJ2-5; clone_size: NA; cdr3_aa: CASSPMGLQETQYF; cdr3_nt: TGCGCCAGCAGCCCAATGGGACTACAAGAGACCCAGTACTTC
v_call: TRBV4-1; d_call: NA; j_call: TRBJ2-7; clone_size: NA; cdr3_aa: CASSQEGLGRYEQYF; cdr3_nt: TGCGCCAGCAGCCAAGAGGGGTTGGGCCGATACGAGCAGTACTTC
v_call: TRBV29-1; d_call: TRBD2; j_call: TRBJ2-7; clone_size: NA; cdr3_aa: CSVTTSGLGGYEQYF; cdr3_nt: TGCAGCGTGACGACCTCGGGACTAGGAGGGTACGAGCAGTACTTC
v_call: TRBV5-4; d_call: NA; j_call: TRBJ1-2; clone_size: NA; cdr3_aa: CASSLAGGVGYTF; cdr3_nt: TGTGCCAGCAGCTTGGCCGGAGGGGTCGGCTACACCTTC
v_call: TRBV15; d_call: TRBD2; j_call: TRBJ2-6; clone_size: NA; cdr3_aa: CATSRVFGGGRGANVLTF; cdr3_nt: TGTGCCACCAGCAGAGTGTTCGGGGGGGGCCGTGGGGCCAACGTCCTGACTTTC
v_call: TRBV6-5; d_call: TRBD1; j_call: TRBJ1-2; clone_size: NA; cdr3_aa: CASRLGTAYGYTF; cdr3_nt: TGTGCCAGCAGGCTAGGGACAGCCTATGGCTACACCTTC
v_call: TRBV4-1; d_call: TRBD2; j_call: TRBJ2-5; clone_size: few; cdr3_aa: CASSQGSGANKFQETQYF; cdr3_nt: TGCGCCAGCAGCCAAGGTAGCGGGGCCAATAAATTTCAAGAGACCCAGTACTTC
v_call: TRBV9; d_call: TRBD2; j_call: TRBJ2-2; clone_size: once; cdr3_aa: CASSPRGGLNTGELFF; cdr3_nt: TGTGCCAGCAGCCCGCGGGGGGGCCTAAACACCGGGGAGCTGTTTTTT
v_call: TRBV6-1; d_call: NA; j_call: TRBJ1-2; clone_size: NA; cdr3_aa: CASSSRDLTYYGYTF; cdr3_nt: TGTGCCAGCAGTTCCCGGGACCTGACCTACTATGGCTACACCTTC
v_call: TRBV19; d_call: TRBD1; j_call: TRBJ1-6; clone_size: NA; cdr3_aa: CASIGPTGSNSPLHF; cdr3_nt: TGTGCCAGTATTGGACCGACAGGGAGCAATTCACCCCTCCACTTT
v_call: TRBV7-2; d_call: TRBD1; j_call: TRBJ2-5; clone_size: NA; cdr3_aa: CASSPQTGTGLETQYF; cdr3_nt: TGTGCCAGCAGCCCGCAGACCGGGACAGGCCTTGAGACCCAGTACTTC
v_call: TRBV25-1; d_call: NA; j_call: TRBJ1-1; clone_size: NA; cdr3_aa: CASSESQRFEAFF; cdr3_nt: TGTGCCAGCAGTGAGTCTCAGAGGTTTGAAGCTTTCTTT
v_call: TRBV5-4; d_call: TRBD2; j_call: TRBJ2-5; clone_size: NA; cdr3_aa: CASSLRSGALETQYF; cdr3_nt: TGTGCCAGCAGCTTGCGTAGCGGGGCGCTGGAGACCCAGTACTTC
v_call: TRBV19; d_call: NA; j_call: TRBJ1-2; clone_size: NA; cdr3_aa: CASSQPHRQGGYTF; cdr3_nt: TGTGCCAGTAGTCAGCCCCACAGACAAGGGGGCTACACCTTC
v_call: TRBV5-1; d_call: NA; j_call: TRBJ1-2; clone_size: few; cdr3_aa: CASSPERQANYGYTF; cdr3_nt: TGCGCCAGCAGCCCGGAGCGACAGGCGAACTATGGCTACACCTTC
v_call: TRBV19; d_call: NA; j_call: TRBJ1-1; clone_size: NA; cdr3_aa: CASSTRLTEAFF; cdr3_nt: TGTGCCAGTAGTACAAGACTCACTGAAGCTTTCTTT
v_call: TRBV18; d_call: NA; j_call: TRBJ2-6; clone_size: NA; cdr3_aa: CASSPGGARANVLTF; cdr3_nt: TGTGCCAGCTCACCAGGGGGGGCGCGGGCCAACGTCCTGACTTTC
v_call: TRBV10-2; d_call: TRBD1; j_call: TRBJ2-7; clone_size: NA; cdr3_aa: CASRDRDRAYEQYF; cdr3_nt: TGCGCCAGCAGGGACCGGGACAGGGCCTACGAGCAGTACTTC
v_call: TRBV6-5; d_call: TRBD2; j_call: TRBJ2-5; clone_size: NA; cdr3_aa: CASTPTSGGAETQYF; cdr3_nt: TGTGCCAGCACTCCGACTAGCGGGGGGGCGGAGACCCAGTACTTC